These 6 T cell receptor beta chains came from one sample sequenced in a study of T cell repertoires in cytomegalovirus infection. These receptors' antigens are unknown. TCRdb fed the reads into MiXCR, producing one record per CDR3 protein. Altogether roughly 500,000 distinct CDR3 sequences are present, roughly 42% being singletons, with the ten largest covering just under 45%. The sample here was cultured PBMCs, taken from culture after CMV antigen stimulation. The receptor source for this set is a human donor in good health (CMV status not recorded). Some clones in this sample may be carry-over from other donors' samples.

The chain uses TRBV6-8 and TRBJ2-7, with 14 bases that match TRBD2. CDR3 length equals 19 residues. Germline values: CDR1 MNHGY, CDR2 SAAAGT. J gave up 5 bases and V 0 bases, and 12 bases lay outside the gene matches. CDR3: CASSYSTPGLAGVGHEQYF. The CDR3 DNA reads as TGTGCCAGCAGTTACTCAACACCGGGACTAGCGGGAGTTGGCCACGAGCAGTACTTC.

The V call is TRBV2, the J call TRBJ2-3, with 7 positions matching TRBD1. Germline CDR1 is SNHLY and CDR2 is FYNNEI. The CDR3 consists of 11 residues. The trim removed 6 bases at V and 6 bases at J, leaving 0 bases unmatched. CDR3 bases: TGTGCCAGCAGACAGGGGGATACGCAGTATTTT. Amino acids: CASRQGDTQYF. Combining the CDR3 with reference TRBV2 and TRBJ2-3 gives the whole variable domain EPEVTQTPSHQVTQMGQEVILRCVPISNHLYFYWYRQILGQKVEFLVSFYNNEISEKSEIFDDQFSVERPDGSNFTLKIRSTKLEDSAMYFCASRQGDTQYFGPGTRLTVL.

The chain carries TRBV28 and TRBJ2-5; 7 positions match TRBD1. The CDR3 is 14 residues long. Germline values: CDR1 MDHEN, CDR2 SYDVKM. Losses at the gene ends were 3 bases for V and 2 bases for J; bases not matched to a gene: 3. The CDR3, as DNA: TGTGCCAGCAGTTTCATGGGACAGCAAGAGACCCAGTACTTC. Encoded protein: CASSFMGQQETQYF.

This clonotype was detected only a few times. This chain links TRBV7-8 with TRBJ2-7, with 8 bases fitting TRBD2. Losses at the gene ends were 1 base for V and 6 bases for J; bases not matched to a gene: 5. This CDR3 spans 14 amino acids. Per germline, CDR1 SGHVS and CDR2 FQNEAQ. The CDR3 reads CASSLDGTRGEQYF. CDR3 nucleotide sequence: TGTGCCAGCAGCTTAGATGGGACTAGGGGCGAGCAGTACTTC.

Only a few counts were recorded for this clonotype. The V gene is TRBV19, the J gene TRBJ1-1; D gene uncertain. This CDR3 is 14 amino acids long. CDR1 and CDR2 from the germline V gene are LNHDA and SQIVND (reference sequence). V lost 7 bases and J 1 base, leaving 13 bases between the germline ends. For the CDR3, the DNA is TGTGCCAGTACCTACCGGACGGGGAACACTGAAGCTTTCTTT. It specifies CASTYRTGNTEAFF.

The chain combines TRBV20-1 with TRBJ2-1, with D possibly TRBD2 on 6 matching bases. Germline CDR1 reads DFQATT; CDR2 reads SNEGSKA (reference sequence). V gave up 1 base and J gave up 1 base, with 11 bases separating them. The CDR3 consists of 15 residues. CDR3 sequence reads: CSARGRGLSYNEQFF. CDR3 DNA: TGCAGTGCTAGAGGGCGGGGATTGTCCTACAATGAGCAGTTCTTC.